These 32 T cell receptor beta chains were all obtained from the same sample, sequenced in a study of T cell repertoires in cytomegalovirus infection. These receptors' antigens are unknown. One entry per CDR3 protein, called by TCRdb with MiXCR from the reads. This sample has hundreds of thousands of distinct CDR3 sequences, with about 33% found just once. The sequenced sample was cultured PBMCs, obtained from culture after CMV antigen stimulation. These TCRs come from a human donor in good health (CMV status not recorded). Some clones in this sample may be carry-over from other donors' samples.

The chain couples TRBV20-1 to TRBJ1-2; 9 nucleotides match TRBD1. CDR3 length equals 13 residues. Germline V lookup: CDR1 DFQATT, CDR2 SNEGSKA (reference sequence). V lost 6 bases to trimming and J lost 4 bases; unmatched junction nucleotides: 6. The CDR3, as DNA: TGCAGTGCAAGGGACAGGGAGGGCTATGGCTACACCTTC. Residues: CSARDREGYGYTF.

V usage is TRBV6-6 and J usage is TRBJ1-1; D unresolved. The CDR3 covers 16 residues. Germline values: CDR1 MNHNY, CDR2 SVGAGI (reference sequence). Deletions cut 2 bases from V and 0 bases from J, with 13 bases between. The chain's CDR3 is CASSYGLGILNTEAFF. Here the CDR3 DNA reads TGTGCCAGCAGTTACGGGCTAGGAATCCTGAACACTGAAGCTTTCTTT.

The chain is built from TRBV12-3 or TRBV12-4 and TRBJ2-7; the D call may be TRBD1 or TRBD2 (7 bases each). The CDR3 runs 13 residues. V lost 3 bases to trimming and J lost 7 bases, with 13 bases between them. The CDR3 region is CASSLIRGGEQYF. In DNA, the CDR3 is TGTGCCAGCAGTTTGATCAGGGGGGGGGAGCAGTACTTC.

Here the CDR3 reads CASSEPGQETQYF. The CDR3 bases are TGTGCCAGCAGTGAGCCGGGTCAAGAGACCCAGTACTTC. The V gene is TRBV25-1, the J gene TRBJ2-5; D ambiguous. This CDR3 comprises 13 residues. Germline CDR1 and CDR2: MGHDK and SYGVNS. V was trimmed by 3 bases and J by 2 bases, leaving 7 bases between them.

The V call is TRBV7-9, the J call TRBJ1-5; the D gene is possibly TRBD1 (5 bases). CDR3 length: 14 amino acids. CDR1 and CDR2 from the germline V gene are SEHNR and FQNEAQ (reference sequence). The ends were cut back, 1 base at V and 9 bases at J, with 13 bases in the middle. The CDR3 coding sequence is TGTGCCAGCAGCTTAGGTGCGGGGGTTGCGCCCCAGCATTTT. This gives the protein CASSLGAGVAPQHF.

The chain links TRBV24-1 to TRBJ2-3, with 8 bases lining up with TRBD2. The germline V gene encodes CDR1 KGHDR and CDR2 SFDVKD. CDR3 length: 16 amino acids. V lost 3 bases to trimming and J lost 5 bases; unmatched junction nucleotides: 9. CDR3 coding DNA: TGTGCCACCAGTGATCCGGGGACTAGTACCGTAGATACGCAGTATTTT. Translation: CATSDPGTSTVDTQYF.

The chain joins TRBV5-8 to TRBJ2-3; no definite D call. Germline V gene data show CDR1 as SGHTS and CDR2 as YDEGEE. This CDR3 has 16 amino acids. V lost 1 base, J lost 0 bases, and 12 bases lay in between. CDR3 in amino acids: CASSLRVAPSTDTQYF. The CDR3 DNA reads TGTGCCAGCAGCTTGCGGGTAGCCCCAAGCACAGATACGCAGTATTTT.

The genes are TRBV6-1 and TRBJ1-6; tentatively, D is TRBD1 (6 bases). Germline V gene data show CDR1 as MNHNS and CDR2 as SASEGT. The germline V and J ends were trimmed by 5 bases and 0 bases, with 17 bases remaining between them. The CDR3 runs 18 residues. The CDR3 bases are TGTGCCAGCAGTCCGGGACACCCGTCGGGCTCCTATAATTCACCCCTCCACTTT. This codes for CASSPGHPSGSYNSPLHF.

CDR3 amino acids: CASSPGTGGRISPLHF. In DNA form, the CDR3 reads TGTGCCAGCAGTCCAGGGACCGGAGGGAGGATTTCACCCCTCCACTTT. This chain connects TRBV12-3 or TRBV12-4 to TRBJ1-6; possible D gene TRBD1, 5 bases. V gave up 5 bases and J gave up 9 bases, with 20 bases separating them. This CDR3 is built from 16 residues.

The chain employs TRBV7-8 and TRBJ1-4; D ambiguous. Germline CDR1 SGHVS, CDR2 FQNEAQ. Trimming cost V 5 bases and J 4 bases, with 14 bases left between them. CDR3 length equals 15 residues. The CDR3 DNA sequence: TGTGCCAGCAGCCCGATAATCGAGGGTAATGAAAAACTGTTTTTT. Protein product: CASSPIIEGNEKLFF.

This clonotype appeared a single time. This sequence joins TRBV5-1 and TRBJ2-3; D is possibly TRBD2 (6 bases). V lost 1 base and J lost 3, with 12 bases in between. Germline V gives CDR1 SGHRS, CDR2 YFSETQ. The CDR3 spans 15 residues. The CDR3 loop is CASSLYSGPTDTQYF. The DNA for the CDR3 is TGCGCCAGCAGCTTGTACAGCGGGCCAACAGATACGCAGTATTTT.

This clonotype was counted many times. J is TRBJ2-3 and V is TRBV7-2; a weak D match, TRBD2 (5 bases). There are 13 residues in the CDR3. Deletions cut 4 bases from V and 7 bases from J, with 12 bases between. Germline V gives CDR1 SGHTA, CDR2 FQGNSA. CDR3 amino acids: CASSYGVMNTQYF. CDR3 sequence (DNA): TGTGCCAGCAGCTACGGGGTGATGAATACGCAGTATTTT.

Many counts were recorded for this clonotype. V is TRBV15 and J is TRBJ2-5; D remains ambiguous. With 0 bases removed from V and 4 bases from J, the gap between germline ends came to 12 bases. Germline-derived CDR1 and CDR2 are LNHNV and YYDKDF (reference sequence). The CDR3 is made up of 15 amino acids. The CDR3 loop reads CATSRDRGSLETQYF. The CDR3 nucleotides are TGTGCCACCAGCAGAGATCGCGGCAGTCTAGAGACCCAGTACTTC.

The sample holds many counts of this clonotype. This chain connects TRBV5-1 to TRBJ1-2; weak D call: TRBD1 (5 bases). The germline V gene encodes CDR1 SGHRS and CDR2 YFSETQ. The V gene lost 4 bases and the J gene lost 4 bases, with 11 bases spanning the gap. This CDR3 is built from 13 residues. This CDR3 is CASSQEGIYGYTF. The CDR3 DNA reads as TGCGCCAGCAGCCAAGAGGGGATCTATGGCTACACCTTC.

This chain uses TRBV6-2 or TRBV6-3 with TRBJ1-2; D is unresolved. Germline V gene data show CDR1 as MNHEY and CDR2 as SVGEGT. The CDR3 is made up of 12 amino acids. Trimming stripped 4 bases from V and 7 bases from J, with 10 bases between. The CDR3: CASSSPGLGYTF. CDR3 bases: TGTGCCAGCAGTTCTCCCGGGCTTGGCTACACCTTC.

The rearrangement joins TRBV20-1 to TRBJ2-1; 15 nucleotides agree with TRBD2. Germline V gives CDR1 DFQATT, CDR2 SNEGSKA (reference sequence). The V and J ends lost 6 bases and 4 bases, in that order; junction bases with no gene match: 7. This CDR3 has 16 amino acids. The CDR3 nucleotides read TGCAGTGCACTAGGACTAGCGGGAGGGGGGTACAATGAGCAGTTCTTC. Translated: CSALGLAGGGYNEQFF.

The chain is built from TRBV7-3 and TRBJ2-1; the match to TRBD2 covers 8 bases. From germline, CDR1 is SGHTA and CDR2 FQGTGA. CDR3 length: 14 amino acids. The trim removed 4 bases at V and 3 bases at J, leaving 2 bases unmatched. In DNA form, the CDR3 reads TGTGCCAGCAGCTCACTAGCGGACTACAATGAGCAGTTCTTC. Amino acid sequence: CASSSLADYNEQFF.

This chain uses TRBV12-3 or TRBV12-4 with TRBJ1-5, with 10 bases matching TRBD1. V shed 6 bases, J shed 4 bases, and the junction held 12 bases outside the gene matches. This CDR3 contains 17 residues. CDR3 coding DNA: TGTGCCAGCAGACCGGGACAGGGGTCCGGGGGGAATCAGCCCCAGCATTTT. It is translated as CASRPGQGSGGNQPQHF.

This clonotype was picked up a small number of times. The chain carries TRBV7-2 and TRBJ2-7; no clear D gene. Germline CDR1 and CDR2: SGHTA and FQGNSA. V lost 4 bases to trimming and J lost 0 bases, with 16 bases between them. The CDR3 length is 16 residues. CDR3 nucleotide sequence: TGTGCCAGCAGCTCGATATCAAAACAACACTCCTACGAGCAGTACTTC. The encoded protein is CASSSISKQHSYEQYF.

Ten or more counts support this clonotype. This chain connects TRBV7-2 to TRBJ2-5; TRBD1 aligns across 8 bases. CDR1 and CDR2 from the germline V gene are SGHTA and FQGNSA. The CDR3 runs to 14 residues. J lost 3 bases, V lost 5 bases, and 5 bases had no gene match. The CDR3 nucleotides are TGTGCCAGCAGCAGAGGGACAGGAAAAGAGACCCAGTACTTC. Protein product: CASSRGTGKETQYF.

This clonotype has only a few counts. V gene TRBV4-1 combines with J gene TRBJ1-5; no firm D call. Per the germline V gene, CDR1 is MGHRA and CDR2 is YSYEKL. This CDR3 has 15 amino acids. Between the trimmed V and J ends, which lost 0 bases and 7 bases, there was a span of 13 bases. In DNA form, the CDR3 reads TGCGCCAGCAGCCAAGAAGCGCCCGAAGCACAGCCCCAGCATTTT. Protein product: CASSQEAPEAQPQHF.

The chain links TRBV28 to TRBJ1-1, with TRBD1 matching over 7 bases. CDR3 length: 18 residues. Looked up from germline, CDR1 is MDHEN and CDR2 is SYDVKM. V lost 0 bases and J lost 0; bases outside the gene matches: 10. The CDR3 reads CASSLWGNRGTMNTEAFF. The CDR3 nucleotides read TGTGCCAGCAGTTTATGGGGGAACAGGGGAACTATGAACACTGAAGCTTTCTTT.

The table lists this clonotype with many counts. V usage is TRBV10-3 and J usage is TRBJ2-5; D is uncertain. This CDR3 is 13 amino acids long. CDR1 ENHRY and CDR2 SYGVKD come from the germline V gene. The V end lost 6 bases, the J end lost 0 bases, and 8 bases lay between the germline ends. The CDR3 DNA follows: TGTGCCATCAGGGACGGGTACCAAGAGACCCAGTACTTC. It is translated as CAIRDGYQETQYF.

This clonotype was seen repeatedly, ten times or more. This chain uses TRBV7-2 with TRBJ2-1; D possibly uses TRBD1 or TRBD2 (5 bases each). V lost 5 bases to trimming and J lost 3 bases, with 14 bases between them. CDR1 is SGHTA, CDR2 FQGNSA, per germline. The CDR3 spans 15 residues. Here the CDR3 DNA reads TGTGCCAGCAGCCCGGACGGGACGAACTACAATGAGCAGTTCTTC. Amino acids: CASSPDGTNYNEQFF.

The chain's CDR3 is CASSQASGRAIGTDTQYF. CDR3 in DNA: TGCGCCAGCAGCCAAGCTAGCGGGAGGGCCATAGGAACAGATACGCAGTATTTT. The chain carries TRBV4-3 and TRBJ2-3, with 12 nucleotides matching TRBD2. Trimming took 1 base from V and 3 from J; bases not matched to a gene: 8. The germline gives CDR1 LGHNA, CDR2 YSLEER. This CDR3 contains 18 residues.

The CDR3 DNA follows: TGTGCCAGTACCGTCCGCGCGACAGGTAGCTCTGGAAACACCATATATTTT. It is translated as CASTVRATGSSGNTIYF. The chain is built from TRBV19 and TRBJ1-3; D may be TRBD1 (6 bases). Germline CDR1 and CDR2: LNHDA and SQIVND (reference sequence). This CDR3 is 17 amino acids long. V was cut by 7 bases and J by 0 bases, with 19 bases left in between.

Here the CDR3 reads CASSEILGSSYNEQFF. The CDR3 DNA is TGTGCCAGCAGTGAAATCCTAGGGAGCTCCTACAATGAGCAGTTCTTC. This chain links TRBV6-1 with TRBJ2-1; D perhaps matches TRBD2 (5 bases). CDR1 MNHNS and CDR2 SASEGT come from the germline V gene. The CDR3 sequence is 16 residues long. The V and J ends lost 2 bases and 0 bases respectively, with 11 bases between them.

This rearrangement joins TRBV11-3 to TRBJ2-1; D possibly corresponds to TRBD2 (5 bases). The CDR3 runs 15 residues. The germline gives CDR1 SGHNT, CDR2 YENEEA. V was trimmed by 0 bases and J by 5 bases, leaving 11 bases between them. This CDR3 is CASSLDPAGNNEQFF. The CDR3 DNA reads TGTGCCAGCAGCTTAGATCCGGCCGGGAACAATGAGCAGTTCTTC.

The chain joins TRBV11-3 to TRBJ2-2; 9 bases map to TRBD2. The V gene's germline CDR1 is SGHNT and CDR2 YENEEA. The CDR3 has 14 residues. The junction had 10 bases not matched to a gene; V was cut back by 4 bases and J by 13 bases. CDR3 sequence reads: CASSSRGSGRTLFF. The DNA of the CDR3 is TGTGCCAGCAGCTCCCGGGGTAGCGGGAGAACGCTGTTTTTT.

The rearrangement joins TRBV19 to TRBJ2-1; D is perhaps TRBD1 (6 bases). This CDR3 contains 15 residues. V lost 6 bases and J 7 bases, leaving 19 bases between the germline ends. CDR1 and CDR2 (germline): LNHDA, SQIVND (reference sequence). CDR3 in DNA: TGTGCCAGTAGCCCGACACTCTACAGGGCGAATGAGCAGTTCTTC. This translates into CASSPTLYRANEQFF.

This clonotype was seen more than once but under ten times. This chain links TRBV29-1 with TRBJ1-5; maybe TRBD1 (5 bases). V was cut by 6 bases and J by 3 bases, with 12 bases left in between. The CDR3 contains 13 residues. Germline CDR1 reads SQVTM; CDR2 reads ANQGSEA. As DNA, the CDR3 is TGCAGCGTAGCCACAGGACTCAATCAGCCCCAGCATTTT. Amino acid sequence: CSVATGLNQPQHF.

V and J are TRBV6-1 and TRBJ2-7; tentative D call: TRBD1 (6 bases). This CDR3 region has 11 residues. Germline CDR1 MNHNS, CDR2 SASEGT. Trimming left V 10 bases short and J 3 bases short, with 10 bases between. The chain's CDR3 is CAIQGYYEQYV. CDR3 bases: TGTGCCATCCAGGGGTACTACGAGCAGTACGTC.